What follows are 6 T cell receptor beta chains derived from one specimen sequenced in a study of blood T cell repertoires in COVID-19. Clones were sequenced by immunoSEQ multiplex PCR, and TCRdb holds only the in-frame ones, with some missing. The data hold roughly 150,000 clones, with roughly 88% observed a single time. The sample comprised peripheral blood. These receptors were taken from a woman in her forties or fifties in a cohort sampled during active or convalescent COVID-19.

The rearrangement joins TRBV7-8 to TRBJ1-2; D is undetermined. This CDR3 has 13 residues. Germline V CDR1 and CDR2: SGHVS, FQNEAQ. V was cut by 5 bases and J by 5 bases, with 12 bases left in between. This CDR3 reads CASSLSGPYGYTF. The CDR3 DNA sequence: TGTGCCAGCAGCCTATCAGGTCCGTATGGCTACACCTTC.

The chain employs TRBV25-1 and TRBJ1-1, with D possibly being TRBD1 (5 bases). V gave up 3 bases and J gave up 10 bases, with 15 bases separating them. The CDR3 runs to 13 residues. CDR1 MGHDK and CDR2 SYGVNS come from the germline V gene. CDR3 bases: TGTGCCAGCAGTGATACAGGACCGTGGGGAGCTTTCTTT. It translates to CASSDTGPWGAFF. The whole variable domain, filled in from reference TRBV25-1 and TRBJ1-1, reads EADIYQTPRYLVIGTGKKITLECSQTMGHDKMYWYQQDPGMELHLIHYSYGVNSTEKGDLSSESTVSRIRTEHFPLTLESARPSHTSQYLCASSDTGPWGAFFGQGTRLTVV.

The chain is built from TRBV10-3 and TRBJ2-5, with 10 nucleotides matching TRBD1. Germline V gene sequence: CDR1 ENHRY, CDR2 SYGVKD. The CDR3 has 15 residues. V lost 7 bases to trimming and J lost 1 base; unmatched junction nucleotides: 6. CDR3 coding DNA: TGTGCCATCACTTCAGGGACAGGGGCCCAAGAGACCCAGTACTTC. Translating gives CAITSGTGAQETQYF.

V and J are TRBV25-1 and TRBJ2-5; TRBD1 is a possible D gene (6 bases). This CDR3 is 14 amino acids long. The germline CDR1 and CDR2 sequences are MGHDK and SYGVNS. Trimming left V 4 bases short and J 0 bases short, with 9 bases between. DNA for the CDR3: TGTGCCAGCAGTGTACGGGACAACCAAGAGACCCAGTACTTC. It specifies CASSVRDNQETQYF.

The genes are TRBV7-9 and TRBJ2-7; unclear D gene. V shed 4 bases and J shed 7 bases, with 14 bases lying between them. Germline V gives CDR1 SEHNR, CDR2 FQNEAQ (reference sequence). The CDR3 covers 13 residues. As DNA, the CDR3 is TGTGCCAGCAGCTCCATGGGCCCAGGAGAGCAGTACTTC. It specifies CASSSMGPGEQYF.

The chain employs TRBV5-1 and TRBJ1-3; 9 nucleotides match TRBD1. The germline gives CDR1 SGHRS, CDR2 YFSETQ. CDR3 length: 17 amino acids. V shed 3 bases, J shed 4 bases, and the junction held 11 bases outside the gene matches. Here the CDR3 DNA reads TGCGCCAGCAGCTCCGGGCCGGGACAGGGATCCGGAAACACCATATATTTT. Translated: CASSSGPGQGSGNTIYF.